The rows below give T cell receptor beta chains drawn from one sample of a study of blood T cell repertoires in COVID-19. Sequenced by immunoSEQ multiplex PCR; TCRdb stores in-frame clones only, minus some. The sample holds hundreds of thousands of clones, approximately 86% seen once. The sample was PBMCs or T cells enriched from blood (not recorded which). The receptors come from a woman under 30 who had recovered from COVID-19. CDR3s include the opening cysteine and the closing phenylalanine or tryptophan. Fields, in order: J gene, clone size, V gene, D gene, CDR3 protein, CDR3 DNA. A D gene is named only where the DNA matches it firmly. Part of the rows lack a size; the others show once, few, many or a class for expanded clones.

>TRBJ2-7|-|TRBV19|TRBD1
CASSGYTGTDSYEQYF
TGTGCCAGTAGTGGTTACACCGGGACAGACTCCTACGAGCAGTACTTC
>TRBJ1-1|-|TRBV5-1|-
CASSLDGGNTEAFF
TGCGCCAGCAGCTTGGACGGGGGTAACACTGAAGCTTTCTTT
>TRBJ1-2|-|TRBV30|TRBD1
CAWSPDRLANYGYTF
TGTGCCTGGAGCCCGGACAGGTTGGCTAACTATGGCTACACCTTC
>TRBJ1-6|once|TRBV5-4|-
CASSAATTNSPLHF
TGTGCCAGCAGCGCGGCCACTACTAATTCACCCCTCCACTTT
>TRBJ2-7|-|TRBV7-2|-
CASSFNRDTYSYEQYF
TGTGCCAGCAGTTTCAACCGGGACACCTACTCCTACGAGCAGTACTTC
>TRBJ2-1|-|TRBV10-3|-
CAISEGRDEQFF
TGTGCCATCAGTGAAGGTCGGGATGAGCAGTTCTTC
>TRBJ2-1|-|TRBV2|TRBD2
CASSLSGSQDEQFF
TGTGCCAGCAGTTTAAGCGGGAGTCAGGATGAGCAGTTCTTC
>TRBJ2-1|few|TRBV7-3|-
CASSSTSYSGQFF
TGTGCCAGCAGCTCCACTAGCTATAGTGGCCAATTCTTC
>TRBJ1-2|-|TRBV6-1|TRBD1
CASSEPDRGYGYTF
TGTGCCAGCAGTGAACCGGACAGGGGCTATGGCTACACCTTC
>TRBJ2-1|-|TRBV7-2|TRBD1
CASSLVWTGSYNEQFF
TGTGCCAGCAGCTTAGTTTGGACAGGGTCCTACAATGAGCAGTTCTTC
>TRBJ1-2|-|TRBV7-9|TRBD1
CASSSWDREAVGYGYTF
TGTGCCAGCAGCTCCTGGGACAGGGAAGCGGTCGGCTATGGCTACACCTTC
>TRBJ2-5|-|TRBV6-4|TRBD1
CARGQGLETQYF
TGTGCCAGGGGACAGGGGCTAGAGACCCAGTACTTC
>TRBJ2-7|-|TRBV6-1|-
CASSEAYDAGEQYF
TGTGCCAGCAGTGAAGCTTATGACGCGGGCGAGCAGTACTTC
>TRBJ1-1|once|TRBV6-5|TRBD1
CASLSGQLNTEAFF
TGTGCCAGCCTATCGGGACAGCTGAACACTGAAGCTTTCTTT
>TRBJ1-3|-|TRBV30|-
CAGQLAGNTIYF
TGTGCCGGACAGCTTGCTGGAAACACCATATATTTT
>TRBJ2-7|-|TRBV25-1|TRBD2
CASKLAGVSEQYF
TGTGCCAGCAAACTAGCGGGGGTCTCCGAGCAGTACTTC
>TRBJ2-5|-|TRBV10-3|TRBD1
CASSEGTAETQYF
TGTGCCAGTTCAGAGGGGACAGCGGAGACCCAGTACTTC
>TRBJ2-1|-|TRBV5-1|TRBD2
CASSLEAAGGNEQFF
TGCGCCAGCAGCTTGGAGGCAGCGGGAGGCAATGAGCAGTTCTTC
>TRBJ2-7|-|TRBV18|-
CASSPSSAFSYEQYF
TGTGCCAGCTCACCCTCTAGCGCCTTCTCCTACGAGCAGTACTTC
>TRBJ1-2|-|TRBV4-1|TRBD1
CASSQGQGAWPYGYTF
TGCGCCAGCAGCCAAGGACAGGGGGCTTGGCCGTATGGCTACACCTTC
>TRBJ2-7|once|TRBV5-5|-
CASSLYGQGTYEQYF
TGTGCCAGCAGCTTGTACGGTCAGGGAACCTACGAGCAGTACTTC
>TRBJ2-1|few|TRBV4-1|TRBD2
CASSQVGGLGYNEQFF
TGCGCCAGCAGCCAAGTAGGGGGACTAGGATACAATGAGCAGTTCTTC
>TRBJ2-1|-|TRBV4-3|-
CASSQDFGGGGEQFF
TGCGCCAGCAGCCAAGATTTCGGGGGCGGGGGTGAGCAGTTCTTC
>TRBJ1-5|-|TRBV4-1|-
CASSQEYNQPQHF
TGCGCCAGCAGCCAAGAGTATAATCAGCCCCAGCATTTT
>TRBJ2-7|-|TRBV7-9|TRBD1
CASSFDRADEQYF
TGTGCCAGCAGCTTTGACAGGGCCGACGAGCAGTACTTC
>TRBJ1-5|-|TRBV28|TRBD1
CASRVGGLQPQHF
TGTGCCAGCAGAGTAGGGGGCCTTCAGCCCCAGCATTTT
>TRBJ2-1|-|TRBV5-1|TRBD1
CASSLSQQGAYNEQFF
TGCGCCAGCAGCTTGTCTCAACAGGGGGCCTACAATGAGCAGTTCTTC
>TRBJ1-1|-|TRBV21-1|-
CASRTGLKLCTEAFF
TGTGCCAGCAGGACAGGGTTAAAGTTATGTACTGAAGCTTTCTTT
>TRBJ1-4|once|TRBV6-6|TRBD1
CASSQNPSTGEEEKLFF
TGTGCCAGCAGTCAGAACCCATCGACAGGGGAGGAGGAAAAACTGTTTTTT
>TRBJ2-5|few|TRBV5-1|TRBD2
CASSFLTAGGGGLQETQYF
TGCGCCAGCAGCTTTCTGACAGCGGGAGGAGGGGGGCTTCAAGAGACCCAGTACTTC
>TRBJ1-4|-|TRBV18|-
CASSPSVRRGGEEKLFF
-
>TRBJ1-2|-|TRBV4-3|-
CASSQVGGNDYGYTF
TGCGCCAGCAGCCAAGTAGGAGGGAACGACTATGGCTACACCTTC
>TRBJ2-7|-|TRBV18|-
CASSRAGTLYEQYF
TGTGCCAGCTCACGGGCCGGGACACTCTACGAGCAGTACTTC
>TRBJ2-7|-|TRBV6-2/TRBV6-3|-
CASSYRRETHEQYF
TGTGCCAGCAGTTACAGACGGGAGACCCACGAGCAGTACTTC
>TRBJ2-2|-|TRBV28|-
CASRTRGGVTGELFF
TGTGCCAGCAGAACTAGAGGTGGGGTCACCGGGGAGCTGTTTTTT
>TRBJ2-2|-|TRBV11-3|TRBD2
CASSSWDSGATTGELFF
TGTGCCAGCAGCTCCTGGGATAGCGGGGCGACCACCGGGGAGCTGTTTTTT
>TRBJ2-2|-|TRBV28|-
CASHTPGGELFF
TGTGCCAGCCATACTCCCGGGGGGGAGCTGTTTTTT
>TRBJ2-5|-|TRBV5-6|TRBD2
CASSLAGVETQYF
TGTGCCAGCAGCCTAGCGGGAGTAGAGACCCAGTACTTC
>TRBJ1-2|-|TRBV4-3|-
CASSQANWGGYGYTF
TGCGCCAGCAGCCAAGCGAACTGGGGAGGCTATGGCTACACCTTC
>TRBJ2-1|-|TRBV9|-
CASSPSSPYYSYNEQFF
TGTGCCAGCAGCCCTAGCTCCCCGTACTACTCCTACAATGAGCAGTTCTTC
>TRBJ1-1|-|TRBV28|-
CASFSTGDLTEEGTEAFF
TGTGCCAGCTTTTCCACGGGGGACTTAACGGAAGAGGGAACTGAAGCTTTCTTT
>TRBJ1-3|-|TRBV27|-
CASSLTGVGSGNTIYF
TGTGCCAGCAGTTTGACAGGAGTCGGCTCTGGAAACACCATATATTTT
>TRBJ1-3|-|TRBV4-2|TRBD1
CASSQDPGGPTIYF
TGTGCCAGCAGCCAAGATCCAGGGGGTCCCACCATATATTTT
>TRBJ1-2|-|TRBV6-6|-
CASSYQFSGDGYTF
TGTGCCAGCAGTTACCAGTTCTCAGGGGATGGCTACACCTTC
>TRBJ1-4|-|TRBV3-1/TRBV3-2|TRBD1
CASSPNTGGDEKLFF
TGTGCCAGCAGCCCAAATACAGGGGGGGATGAAAAACTGTTTTTT
>TRBJ2-5|-|TRBV3-1/TRBV3-2|TRBD2
CAITGTSGGPRETQYF
TGTGCCATCACCGGGACTAGCGGGGGGCCCCGAGAGACCCAGTACTTC
>TRBJ2-7|-|TRBV6-5|-
CASSQTRYEQYF
TGTGCCAGCAGCCAGACACGTTACGAGCAGTACTTC
>TRBJ2-1|-|TRBV29-1|-
CSVYRVPGHEQFF
TGCAGCGTGTACAGGGTCCCGGGTCATGAGCAGTTCTTC
>TRBJ2-7|-|TRBV9|-
CASSVGPGEENEQYF
TGTGCCAGCAGCGTAGGACCGGGAGAGGAAAACGAGCAGTACTTC
>TRBJ1-1|-|TRBV14|-
CASRQSRRGNTEAFF
TGTGCCAGCAGACAAAGTAGGAGGGGGAACACTGAAGCTTTCTTT
>TRBJ1-4|few|TRBV2|-
CASSEALQDIGKLFF
TGTGCCAGCAGTGAAGCGCTTCAGGACATTGGGAAACTGTTTTTT
>TRBJ2-7|-|TRBV6-5|-
CASALRGQAYEQYF
TGTGCCAGCGCCTTAAGAGGACAAGCTTACGAGCAGTACTTC